The 18 T cell receptor beta chains reported below all come from one sample, sequenced in a study of blood T cell repertoires in COVID-19. Assay: immunoSEQ multiplex PCR; the TCRdb copy retains only in-frame clones and omits some. Among approximately 250,000 clones listed, roughly 90% were seen once. Sequencing was done on a sample of PBMCs or T cells enriched from blood (not recorded which). These receptors came from a woman aged 25 to 39 who had recovered from COVID-19.

The rearrangement joins TRBV20-1 to TRBJ1-1, with a possible D match to TRBD1 (5 bases). This CDR3 is 11 amino acids long. Germline V gene data show CDR1 as DFQATT and CDR2 as SNEGSKA (reference sequence). Trimming cost V 3 bases and J 11 bases, with 13 bases left between them. The CDR3 coding sequence is TGCAGTGCTAGTGTGGGACTCGGGGCTTTCTTT. Translated, it gives CSASVGLGAFF.

This clone was recorded a few times. The genes are TRBV27 and TRBJ2-5; 8 nucleotides match TRBD2. The CDR3 has 16 amino acids. Germline V gene sequence: CDR1 MNHEY, CDR2 SMNVEV (reference sequence). Trimming cost V 0 bases and J 5 bases; bases outside gene matches: 8. The chain's CDR3 is CASSLSASGSAETQYF. CDR3 bases: TGTGCCAGCAGTTTATCGGCCAGCGGGAGTGCCGAGACCCAGTACTTC.

The chain combines TRBV28 with TRBJ1-4; the match to TRBD1 covers 7 bases. The germline V gene has CDR1 MDHEN and CDR2 SYDVKM. The CDR3 has 15 amino acids. V lost 5 bases, J lost 2 bases, and 5 bases stayed unmatched. The CDR3 reads CASSTLQGTNEKLFF. The CDR3 nucleotides are TGTGCCAGCAGTACTTTACAGGGGACTAATGAAAAACTGTTTTTT.

The chain employs TRBV7-3 and TRBJ2-2; 7 bases align to TRBD2. There are 16 residues in the CDR3. The V segment lost 5 bases and the J segment 7 bases; nucleotides outside the gene matches: 13. CDR1 SGHTA and CDR2 FQGTGA come from the germline V gene. CDR3 coding DNA: TGTGCCAGCAGCCTCAGCGGGGCGGGAGAGAACGGGGAGCTGTTTTTT. This gives the protein CASSLSGAGENGELFF. Combining the CDR3 with reference TRBV7-3 and TRBJ2-2 gives the whole variable domain GAGVSQTPSNKVTEKGKYVELRCDPISGHTALYWYRQSLGQGPEFLIYFQGTGAADDSGLPNDRFFAVRPEGSVSTLKIQRTERGDSAVYLCASSLSGAGENGELFFGEGSRLTVL.

The chain links TRBV9 to TRBJ1-2, with TRBD1 identical over 11 bases. The CDR3 sequence is 15 residues long. Trimming removed 0 bases from V and 5 bases from J; junction bases left unmatched: 3. In germline, CDR1 is SGDLS, CDR2 YYNGEE. The CDR3 DNA follows: TGTGCCAGCAGCGTAGAGGGGACAGGGGGTTATGGCTACACCTTC. It encodes CASSVEGTGGYGYTF.

V usage is TRBV2 and J usage is TRBJ1-5; no firm D call. The CDR3 has 13 residues. Between the trimmed V and J ends, which lost 0 bases and 3 bases, there was a span of 3 bases. Germline V gene sequence: CDR1 SNHLY, CDR2 FYNNEI. CDR3 bases: TGTGCCAGCAGTGAAGCCCACAATCAGCCCCAGCATTTT. This encodes CASSEAHNQPQHF.

The V gene is TRBV28, the J gene TRBJ1-5, with 9 bases fitting TRBD1. V dropped 3 bases and J dropped 5; count of bases not matched to a gene: 8. The length of the CDR3 is 16 residues. CDR1 is MDHEN, CDR2 SYDVKM, per germline. The CDR3 protein is CASSFPKGQGYQPQHF. CDR3 bases: TGTGCCAGCAGTTTCCCCAAGGGACAGGGCTATCAGCCCCAGCATTTT.

The rearrangement joins TRBV7-3 to TRBJ1-1; D unclear. This CDR3 is 13 amino acids long. V shed 2 bases and J shed 7 bases, with 11 bases lying between them. Germline V gene lookup returns CDR1 SGHTA and CDR2 FQGTGA. The CDR3 protein is CASSLGVTGEAFF. CDR3 nucleotides: TGTGCCAGCAGCTTAGGAGTAACGGGTGAAGCTTTCTTT.

This clone came up a few times. The chain recombines TRBV12-3 or TRBV12-4 with TRBJ2-1; TRBD1 agrees at 7 bases. V lost 5 bases to trimming and J lost 9 bases; unmatched junction nucleotides: 7. The CDR3 is 13 residues long. In DNA form, the CDR3 reads TGTGCCAGCAGTCGAAAGGGGGACAGTGAGCAGTTCTTC. It encodes CASSRKGDSEQFF.

The V gene is TRBV18, the J gene TRBJ2-7; the match to TRBD1 covers 12 bases. The V gene end was trimmed by 3 bases and the J gene end by 7 bases; junction bases not matched to a gene: 4. CDR3 length equals 14 residues. From germline, CDR1 is KGHSH and CDR2 LQKENI. The CDR3 spells CASSPGQGAGEQYF. The CDR3 DNA follows: TGTGCCAGCTCACCGGGACAGGGGGCTGGGGAGCAGTACTTC. The variable domain in full, completed from reference TRBV18 and TRBJ2-7, reads NAGVMQNPRHLVRRRGQEARLRCSPMKGHSHVYWYRQLPEEGLKFMVYLQKENIIDESGMPKERFSAEFPKEGPSILRIQQVVRGDSAAYFCASSPGQGAGEQYFGPGTRLTVT.

The chain is built from TRBV9 and TRBJ1-6; perhaps TRBD1 as D (6 bases). Between the trimmed V and J ends, which lost 4 bases and 10 bases, there was a span of 18 bases. Germline CDR1 and CDR2: SGDLS and YYNGEE. The CDR3 length is 15 residues. DNA for the CDR3: TGTGCCAGCAGCCTTACGGGGGGGCTTAGCTCACCCCTCCACTTT. This sequence encodes CASSLTGGLSSPLHF.

The chain employs TRBV5-6 and TRBJ1-4; D not resolved. The CDR3 consists of 15 residues. The germline V gene encodes CDR1 SGHDT and CDR2 YYEEEE. Trimming removed 4 bases from V and 7 bases from J, with 17 bases in between. The CDR3 nucleotides read TGTGCCAGCAGCACCCTAGGCCTGCTGGGTGAAAAACTGTTTTTT. Protein product: CASSTLGLLGEKLFF. The entire variable domain, with the rest obtained from reference TRBV5-6 and TRBJ1-4, is as follows: DAGVTQSPTHLIKTRGQQVTLRCSPKSGHDTVSWYQQALGQGPQFIFQYYEEEERQRGNFPDRFSGHQFPNYSSELNVNALLLGDSALYLCASSTLGLLGEKLFFGSGTQLSVL.

Note on this clone: At one boundary the junction diverges from the germline segment, which might be a read error. The chain links TRBV7-7 to TRBJ2-5, with D possibly being TRBD2 (5 bases). The CDR3 consists of 16 residues. The germline CDR1 and CDR2 sequences are SSHAT and FNYEAQ (reference sequence). CDR3 protein: CASSLASGYTRETQYF. The CDR3 coding sequence is TGTGCTAGCAGCTTAGCTTCTGGTTACACTAGAGAGACCCAGTACTTC. The full variable domain, with the rest looked up from reference TRBV7-7 and TRBJ2-5, is GAGVSQSPRYKVTKRGQDVTLRCDPISSHATLYWYQQALGQGPEFLTYFNYEAQPDKSGLPSDRFSAERPEGSISTLTIQRTEQRDSAMYRCASSLASGYTRETQYFGPGTRLLVL.

This chain links TRBV11-2 with TRBJ2-1; TRBD1 matches at 9 bases. This CDR3 has 14 residues. CDR1 SGHAT and CDR2 FQNNGV come from the germline V gene. Unmatched junction bases numbered 3, after V lost 5 bases and J lost 4 bases. CDR3 residues: CASSGTGSYNEQFF. In DNA, the CDR3 is TGTGCCAGCAGCGGGACAGGGAGTTACAATGAGCAGTTCTTC. The full variable domain, with the rest looked up from reference TRBV11-2 and TRBJ2-1, is EAGVAQSPRYKIIEKRQSVAFWCNPISGHATLYWYQQILGQGPKLLIQFQNNGVVDDSQLPKDRFSAERLKGVDSTLKIQPAKLEDSAVYLCASSGTGSYNEQFFGPGTRLTVL.

This chain links TRBV7-2 with TRBJ1-4, with D perhaps matching TRBD1 (5 bases). This CDR3 has 17 residues. Trimming left V 5 bases short and J 0 bases short, with 16 bases between. The germline CDR1 and CDR2 sequences are SGHTA and FQGNSA. The CDR3: CASSPVWGTATNEKLFF. For the CDR3, the DNA is TGTGCCAGCAGCCCGGTGTGGGGCACGGCAACTAATGAAAAACTGTTTTTT.

The rearrangement uses TRBV3-1 (or the pseudogene TRBV3-2) and TRBJ2-7, with 9 bases lining up with TRBD2. The CDR3 is made up of 15 amino acids. The germline V gene encodes CDR1 LGHDT and CDR2 YNNKEL (reference sequence). V trimming: 4 bases; J trimming: 7 bases; junction bases outside the gene matches: 11. The CDR3 reads CASSLLAGPLGEQYF. The CDR3 DNA is TGTGCCAGCAGCCTTCTAGCGGGACCCCTCGGGGAGCAGTACTTC.

This clone appeared once. J is TRBJ1-2 and V is TRBV30, with 9 bases matching TRBD1. Germline V lookup: CDR1 GTSNPN, CDR2 SVGIG (reference sequence). V shed 0 bases and J 7 bases; nucleotides not matched to a gene: 6. The CDR3 spans 14 residues. The CDR3 DNA is TGTGCCTGGAGTGTTACAGGGGGCGTTAGTGGCTACACCTTC. It encodes CAWSVTGGVSGYTF.

This chain uses TRBV11-1 with TRBJ2-2; 7 bases agree with TRBD1. This CDR3 is 14 amino acids long. CDR1 SGHAT and CDR2 FQDESV come from the germline V gene (reference sequence). J lost 1 base, V lost 8 bases, and 4 bases had no gene match. CDR3: CASQGVGNTGELFF. The DNA for the CDR3 is TGTGCCAGCCAGGGGGTAGGGAACACCGGGGAGCTGTTTTTT.